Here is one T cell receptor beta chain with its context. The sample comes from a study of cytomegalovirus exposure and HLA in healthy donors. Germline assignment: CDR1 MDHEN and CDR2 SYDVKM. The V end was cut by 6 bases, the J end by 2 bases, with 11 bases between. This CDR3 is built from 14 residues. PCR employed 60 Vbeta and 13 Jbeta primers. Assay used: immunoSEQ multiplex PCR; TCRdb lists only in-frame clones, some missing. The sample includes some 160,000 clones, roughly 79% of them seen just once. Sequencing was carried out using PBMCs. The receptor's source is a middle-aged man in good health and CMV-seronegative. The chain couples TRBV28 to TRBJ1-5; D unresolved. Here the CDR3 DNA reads TGTGCCAGCAGCAACTGGGAGGGCAATCAGCCCCAGCATTTT. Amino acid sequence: CASSNWEGNQPQHF.